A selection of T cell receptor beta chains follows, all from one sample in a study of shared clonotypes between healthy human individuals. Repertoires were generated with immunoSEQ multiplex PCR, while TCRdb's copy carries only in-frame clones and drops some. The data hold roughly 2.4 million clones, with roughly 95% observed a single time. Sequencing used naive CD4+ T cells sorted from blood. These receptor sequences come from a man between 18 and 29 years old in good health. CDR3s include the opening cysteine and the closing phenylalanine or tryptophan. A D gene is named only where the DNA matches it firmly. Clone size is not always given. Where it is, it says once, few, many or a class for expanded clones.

TGTGCCAGTAGTATATGGGGAGCTGAAGCTTTCTTT	CASSIWGAEAFF	NA	TRBV19	TRBJ1-1	NA
TGCAGCGGGGCGGACTCACCGAACACTGAAGCTTTCTTT	CSGADSPNTEAFF	NA	TRBV29-1	TRBJ1-1	NA
TGTGCCTGGAGTACCCAGGGACACCGAGTTTATGGCTACACCTTC	CAWSTQGHRVYGYTF	NA	TRBV30	TRBJ1-2	NA
TGTGCCAGCAGTTCCCGCACAGGTCGGAACACCGGGGAGCTGTTTTTT	CASSSRTGRNTGELFF	NA	TRBV27	TRBJ2-2	once
TGTGCCAGCTCACCAAGGAGCGGGGGACCCAAAAACATTCAGTACTTC	CASSPRSGGPKNIQYF	TRBD2	TRBV18	TRBJ2-4	NA
TGTGCCAGTAGTAAGCGACAGGGGTCAGAGACCCAGTACTTC	CASSKRQGSETQYF	TRBD1	TRBV19	TRBJ2-5	NA
TGCGCCAGCAGCTTGGCCGCGGGTGGGGACACCCAGTACTTC	CASSLAAGGDTQYF	NA	TRBV5-1	TRBJ2-5	once
TGTGCCAGCAGCTTCGCCTTCGGGATCCAAGAGACCCAGTACTTC	CASSFAFGIQETQYF	NA	TRBV5-6	TRBJ2-5	NA
TGTGCCAGCAATGAAGACAATGAGCAGTTCTTC	CASNEDNEQFF	NA	TRBV4-2	TRBJ2-1	once
TGTGCTAGCATAGGACAGAATCAAGAGACCCAGTACTTC	CASIGQNQETQYF	NA	TRBV7-7	TRBJ2-5	NA
TGTGCCAGCAGCGTGGGGGGCCTCAATTCACCCCTCCACTTT	CASSVGGLNSPLHF	NA	TRBV5-6	TRBJ1-6	NA
TGCGCCAGCAGGCTGGATATGAACACTGAAGCTTTCTTT	CASRLDMNTEAFF	NA	TRBV10-1	TRBJ1-1	once
TGTGCCAGCAGCTTGGGGGGGACCTCCTACGAGCAGTACTTC	CASSLGGTSYEQYF	TRBD2	TRBV7-9	TRBJ2-7	NA
TGTGCCAGCAGTGAACACCCTAGCGACTCCTACGAGCAGTACTTC	CASSEHPSDSYEQYF	NA	TRBV6-1	TRBJ2-7	NA
TGCAGCGTCACTCCCATAGGGCTGGGACACTCCTACGAGCAGTACTTC	CSVTPIGLGHSYEQYF	NA	TRBV29-1	TRBJ2-7	NA
TGCAGCGTTCAAGAGACCGGGACAGGGTCTCAGCCCCAGCATTTT	CSVQETGTGSQPQHF	TRBD1	TRBV29-1	TRBJ1-5	once
TGTGCCAGCAGCTTGACGGACAGGGGGCTTGGAGATACGCAGTATTTT	CASSLTDRGLGDTQYF	TRBD1	TRBV11-2	TRBJ2-3	NA
TGTGCCAGCAGCTTAGTATTAGGTCTTGGGGAAAAACTGTTTTTT	CASSLVLGLGEKLFF	NA	TRBV7-8	TRBJ1-4	NA
TGTGCCAGCAGTGAACGGGGGGCGGTTTCACCCCTCCACTTT	CASSERGAVSPLHF	NA	TRBV6-1	TRBJ1-6	NA
TGTGCCAGCATCACCCAAGGGGGACTAGCTTCCTTCAATGAGCAGTTCTTC	CASITQGGLASFNEQFF	TRBD2	TRBV7-9	TRBJ2-1	NA
TGCGCCAGCTCTCCGTTCGACAGGGTGAACACTGAAGCTTTCTTT	CASSPFDRVNTEAFF	TRBD1	TRBV10-1	TRBJ1-1	NA
TGTGCCAGCAGCTTACTGCTGGACTCCTACGAGCAGTACTTC	CASSLLLDSYEQYF	NA	TRBV7-9	TRBJ2-7	NA
TGTGCCAGCAGTTACCGATCCATTAACCTCTCAGAAAAACTGTTTTTT	CASSYRSINLSEKLFF	NA	TRBV6-5	TRBJ1-4	NA
TGCGCCAGCAGCTTGGAATACAGGGGTAACACCGGGGAGCTGTTTTTT	CASSLEYRGNTGELFF	TRBD1	TRBV5-1	TRBJ2-2	NA
TGTGCCAGCTCACCGAAAAGCGGGGTTGATACGCAGTATTTT	CASSPKSGVDTQYF	TRBD2	TRBV18	TRBJ2-3	once
TGCGCCAGCAGTGACAGCTACAATGAGCAGTTCTTC	CASSDSYNEQFF	NA	TRBV10-2	TRBJ2-1	NA
TGTGCCAGCAGTTCAAACAATAGGGGTGATACGCAGTATTTT	CASSSNNRGDTQYF	NA	TRBV27	TRBJ2-3	NA
TGCGCCAGTGGACTAGCGGGAGCCGGGGAGCTGTTTTTT	CASGLAGAGELFF	TRBD2	TRBV10-2	TRBJ2-2	NA
TGTGCCAGCAGCCTAATGACTAGCGGGGTCGTCAATGAGCAGTTCTTC	CASSLMTSGVVNEQFF	TRBD2	TRBV5-6	TRBJ2-1	NA
TGTGCCAGCAGCTCCAGCAGCAATCAGCCCCAGCATTTT	CASSSSSNQPQHF	NA	TRBV7-2	TRBJ1-5	NA
TGTGCCAGCAGCTTAGATGTCAACTTGAACACTGAAGCTTTCTTT	CASSLDVNLNTEAFF	NA	TRBV7-2	TRBJ1-1	NA
TGTGCCAGCGGCTCTAGCGGGGGCCGTGTCGAGCAGTACTTC	CASGSSGGRVEQYF	TRBD2	TRBV7-2	TRBJ2-7	few
TGTGCCAGCACTTTGCCACTTCTTAACACCGGGGAGCTGTTTTTT	CASTLPLLNTGELFF	NA	TRBV2	TRBJ2-2	NA
TGTGCCAGTAGTACCACAAACAGGAATTACTATGGCTACACCTTC	CASSTTNRNYYGYTF	NA	TRBV19	TRBJ1-2	NA
TGTGCCAGCAGTTTATCGATTTTTCTGGGAAATTCACCCCTCCACTTT	CASSLSIFLGNSPLHF	NA	TRBV27	TRBJ1-6	NA
TGTGCCAGTAGTCAGGGAGGACAGGGGACCTCCTACGAGCAGTACTTC	CASSQGGQGTSYEQYF	TRBD1	TRBV19	TRBJ2-7	NA
TGTGCCAGCAGCGTAGTCGACAGGGTAGAGACCCAGTACTTC	CASSVVDRVETQYF	TRBD1	TRBV9	TRBJ2-5	NA
TGCGCCAGCAGCTCCCAACCGGCTAGCGGGGGACTTTCGATGGACGAGCAGTACTTC	CASSSQPASGGLSMDEQYF	TRBD2	TRBV5-1	TRBJ2-7	NA
TGTGCCAGCAGCTTCGGGACCAGCACAGATACGCAGTATTTT	CASSFGTSTDTQYF	NA	TRBV7-9	TRBJ2-3	NA
TGTGCCATCAGTGAAGGGACTAGCGGGAGTCCAACGCAGTATTTT	CAISEGTSGSPTQYF	TRBD2	TRBV10-3	TRBJ2-3	NA
TGTGCCAGCAGCTCCGACCGGGACAGTAGTTCACCCCTCCACTTT	CASSSDRDSSSPLHF	TRBD1	TRBV7-2	TRBJ1-6	NA
TGTGCCAGTAGTATTAGCGGGTACACCTACGAGCAGTACTTC	CASSISGYTYEQYF	TRBD2	TRBV19	TRBJ2-7	NA